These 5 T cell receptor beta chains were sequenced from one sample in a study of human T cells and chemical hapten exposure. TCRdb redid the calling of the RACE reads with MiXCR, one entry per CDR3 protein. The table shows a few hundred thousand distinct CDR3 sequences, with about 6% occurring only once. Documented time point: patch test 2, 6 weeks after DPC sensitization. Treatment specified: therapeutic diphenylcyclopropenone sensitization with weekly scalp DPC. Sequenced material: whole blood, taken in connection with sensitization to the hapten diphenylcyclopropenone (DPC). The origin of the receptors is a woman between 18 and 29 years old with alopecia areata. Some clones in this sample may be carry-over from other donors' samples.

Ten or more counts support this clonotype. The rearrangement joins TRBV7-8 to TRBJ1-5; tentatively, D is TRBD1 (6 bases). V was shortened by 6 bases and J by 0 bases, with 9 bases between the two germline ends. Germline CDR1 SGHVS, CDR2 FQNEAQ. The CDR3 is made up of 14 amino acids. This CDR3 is CASRGGNSNQPQHF. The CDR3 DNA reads TGTGCCAGCAGAGGGGGGAATAGCAATCAGCCCCAGCATTTT.

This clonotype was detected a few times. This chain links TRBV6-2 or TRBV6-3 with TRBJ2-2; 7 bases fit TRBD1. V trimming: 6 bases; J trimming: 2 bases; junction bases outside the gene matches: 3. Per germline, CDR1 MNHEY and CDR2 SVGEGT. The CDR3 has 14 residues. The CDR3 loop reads CASSDRANTGELFF. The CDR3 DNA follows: TGTGCCAGCAGCGACAGGGCCAACACCGGGGAGCTGTTTTTT.

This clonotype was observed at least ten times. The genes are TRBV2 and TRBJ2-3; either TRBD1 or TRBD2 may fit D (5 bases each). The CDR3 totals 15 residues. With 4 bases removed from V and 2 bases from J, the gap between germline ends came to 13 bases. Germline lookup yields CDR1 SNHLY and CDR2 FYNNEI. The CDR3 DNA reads TGTGCCAGCAGTGTGAACCGGGACCTCACAGATACGCAGTATTTT. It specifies CASSVNRDLTDTQYF. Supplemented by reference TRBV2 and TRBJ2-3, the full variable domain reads EPEVTQTPSHQVTQMGQEVILRCVPISNHLYFYWYRQILGQKVEFLVSFYNNEISEKSEIFDDQFSVERPDGSNFTLKIRSTKLEDSAMYFCASSVNRDLTDTQYFGPGTRLTVL.

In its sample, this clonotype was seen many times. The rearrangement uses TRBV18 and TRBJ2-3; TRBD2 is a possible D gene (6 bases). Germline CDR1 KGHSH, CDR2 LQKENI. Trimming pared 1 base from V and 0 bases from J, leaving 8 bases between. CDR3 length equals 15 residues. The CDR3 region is CASSPRDSSTDTQYF. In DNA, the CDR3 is TGTGCCAGCTCACCACGGGACTCAAGCACAGATACGCAGTATTTT.

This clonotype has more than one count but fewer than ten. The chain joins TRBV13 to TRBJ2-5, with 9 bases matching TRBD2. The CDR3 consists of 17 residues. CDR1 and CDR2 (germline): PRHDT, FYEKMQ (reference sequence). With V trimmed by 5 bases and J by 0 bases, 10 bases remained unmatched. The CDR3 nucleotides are TGTGCCAGCAGCCCAGGCGCGGGGGGGCTTCACCAAGAGACCCAGTACTTC. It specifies CASSPGAGGLHQETQYF.